This TCR beta chain originates from a study of CD8+CD57+ T cells in acquired aplastic anemia. Study-level background: 3 to 4 ug was the average amount of DNA from sorted CD4+ and CD8+ cells. Findings and caveats of the study: Patients and controls turned out to have roughly 31 CD8+ CDR3 sequences in common. Between the patient and control groups, CD8+ Simpson's diversity did not differ significantly.

This clonotype was recorded at least ten times. Its matching antigen is unknown. CDR3 and TCR beta VDJ profiling relied on a genomic DNA template. TCRdb reanalysed the reads using MiXCR and keeps one entry per CDR3 protein. The sample includes a few hundred thousand distinct CDR3 sequences, around 60% of them seen just once. Losses at the gene ends were 1 base for V and 8 bases for J; bases not matched to a gene: 6. The germline gives CDR1 ENHRY, CDR2 SYGVKD. The CDR3 spans 15 residues. This receptor was taken from a human donor with severe aplastic anemia or a healthy control (not recorded which). The gene calls are TRBV10-3 and TRBJ2-1, with TRBD1 matching over 9 bases. Sequencing was done on a sample of sorted CD4+, CD8+, or CD8+CD57+ T cells (not recorded which) from PBMCs. CDR3 protein: CAISEFGQGSDEQFF. Here the CDR3 DNA reads TGTGCCATCAGTGAGTTTGGACAGGGGAGCGATGAGCAGTTCTTC.